The clone carrying this T cell receptor (beta chain) occurred many times. Its target is unknown. V dropped 7 bases and J dropped 7 bases, with 13 bases sitting between them. Germline V gives CDR1 SGHTA, CDR2 FQGNSA. The CDR3 is 12 residues long. Amplification of TCR beta CDR3 regions used RNA as the template. The TCR CDR3 was amplified in a first-round RT-PCR using the HTBI primer set. TCRdb re-derived calls from the multiplex PCR reads in MiXCR, one entry per CDR3 protein. The data hold under 400,000 distinct CDR3 sequences, with about 15% observed a single time. This entry is derived from a study of T cells in Graves' hyperthyroidism and ophthalmopathy. Findings and caveats of the study: Ophthalmopathy onset followed model prediction by a median around 6.9 months. The majority of expanded thyroid clonotypes above 0.001 also appeared in blood.

The sequence was obtained from a woman younger than 30 with Graves' hyperthyroidism that later progressed to Graves' ophthalmopathy. Sequencing was carried out using blood. V and J are TRBV7-2 and TRBJ2-5; D is ambiguous. CDR3 residues: CASKTPLGTQYF. In nucleotides, the CDR3 is TGTGCCAGCAAGACCCCGCTGGGGACCCAGTACTTC.